The entry below gives a single TCR beta chain sequence along with its context. Its antigen is currently unknown. TCRdb passed the 5' RACE reads through MiXCR, listing each CDR3 protein once. The data contain about 190,000 distinct CDR3 sequences, less than 20% of them seen just once; the ten biggest clones take up roughly two fifths. These data originate in a study of identical twins. Study results and caveats: Models predicted less out-of-frame TCR alpha sharing in monozygotic twins than was found.

The same sample was also used in a study of T cells expressing NK-cell markers.

This sequence was found in a woman aged 18 to 35 in good health. Sequences were obtained from CD8+ T cells sorted from blood.

CDR3 DNA sequence: TGTGCCAGCAGCTTACCACAGGGCTCCTACGAGCAGTACTTC. It is translated as CASSLPQGSYEQYF. The chain has TRBV11-2 and TRBJ2-7; D is possibly TRBD1 (6 bases). Trimming left V 2 bases short and J 0 bases short, with 8 bases between. CDR1 is SGHAT and CDR2 is FQNNGV in the germline V gene. CDR3 length: 14 residues.